This T cell receptor (beta chain) was observed in a study of blood T cells in healthy people across ages. About this clonotype itself: One junction end does not reproduce the germline sequence, and a read error may be involved.

A second about 7 to 11 cycle PCR used barcoded and J-beta primers. TCRdb used MiXCR to reprocess the 5' RACE reads, holding one entry per CDR3 protein. The data contain around 990,000 distinct CDR3 sequences, roughly two fifths of them singletons. Sequenced: blood. This receptor was obtained from a man in his late teens or twenties in good health.

CDR3 nucleotides: TGTGCCAGCAACTTAGTCAGGACTAGCCTCTACGAGCAGTACTTC. Its translation is CASNLVRTSLYEQYF. V and J are TRBV7-9 and TRBJ2-7, with 8 bases lining up with TRBD2. Germline loops: CDR1 SEHNR, CDR2 FQNEAQ (reference sequence). This CDR3 region has 15 residues.